The 7 T cell receptor beta chains reported below all come from one sample, sequenced in a study of cytomegalovirus exposure and HLA in healthy donors. Vbeta (60) and Jbeta (13) primers were used in the PCR. Method: immunoSEQ multiplex PCR; TCRdb's copy keeps in-frame clones and lacks some. This table holds about 130,000 clones, more than 8% found once. Sequencing input: PBMCs. These receptor sequences come from a man aged 35-49 years in good health and CMV-seronegative.

The chain joins TRBV20-1 to TRBJ2-1; unclear D gene. The CDR3 sequence is 10 residues long. Germline CDR1 and CDR2: DFQATT and SNEGSKA (reference sequence). The V end was cut by 6 bases, the J end by 7 bases, with 7 bases between. The CDR3 nucleotides are TGCAGTGCCGCGATTAATGAGCAGTTCTTC. This codes for CSAAINEQFF.

V gene TRBV28 combines with J gene TRBJ2-5, with D possibly matching TRBD2 (6 bases). This CDR3 has 13 amino acids. V lost 3 bases to trimming and J lost 5 bases, with 10 bases between them. Germline lookup yields CDR1 MDHEN and CDR2 SYDVKM. CDR3 residues: CASSFRDLETQYF. The CDR3 DNA sequence: TGTGCCAGCAGTTTTAGGGACTTGGAGACCCAGTACTTC. The whole variable domain, filled in from reference TRBV28 and TRBJ2-5, reads DVKVTQSSRYLVKRTGEKVFLECVQDMDHENMFWYRQDPGLGLRLIYFSYDVKMKEKGDIPEGYSVSREKKERFSLILESASTNQTSMYLCASSFRDLETQYFGPGTRLLVL.

This clone was detected a few times. The chain recombines TRBV6-1 with TRBJ2-1; 7 nucleotides align to TRBD2. Per the germline V gene, CDR1 is MNHNS and CDR2 is SASEGT. J was trimmed by 2 bases and V by 1 base; bases with no gene match: 2. The CDR3 spans 15 residues. The CDR3 is CASSEGGGPYNEQFF. CDR3 DNA sequence: TGTGCCAGCAGTGAAGGCGGGGGTCCCTACAATGAGCAGTTCTTC.

V and J are TRBV2 and TRBJ1-2; the D is unclear. In germline, CDR1 is SNHLY, CDR2 FYNNEI. V lost 6 bases and J lost 4, with 15 bases in between. The CDR3 runs to 14 residues. This chain's CDR3 is CASRGDKSGYGYTF. The CDR3 DNA is TGTGCCAGCAGGGGTGACAAGTCTGGCTATGGCTACACCTTC.

This clone was recorded a few times. V usage is TRBV11-2 and J usage is TRBJ1-2; D is undetermined. Germline V gives CDR1 SGHAT, CDR2 FQNNGV. This CDR3 contains 13 residues. Between the trimmed V and J ends, which lost 0 bases and 8 bases, there was a span of 10 bases. CDR3 loop: CASSLERETGYTF. CDR3 nucleotides: TGTGCCAGCAGCTTAGAGCGGGAGACAGGCTACACCTTC.

The V and J genes are TRBV10-1 and TRBJ2-1; 9 nucleotides align to TRBD2. The CDR3 extends over 15 amino acids. V was clipped by 2 bases and J by 5 bases; unmatched bases: 4. CDR1 is WNHNN and CDR2 is SYGVQD in the germline V gene (reference sequence). The CDR3 reads CASSEDLAGDNEQFF. The CDR3 bases are TGCGCCAGCAGTGAGGATTTAGCGGGGGACAATGAGCAGTTCTTC.

This clone was counted between two and nine times. J is TRBJ2-5 and V is TRBV5-4; 9 bases are shared with TRBD1. With V trimmed by 0 bases and J by 5 bases, 8 bases remained unmatched. This CDR3 contains 16 residues. Germline-derived CDR1 and CDR2 are SGHNT and YYREEE (reference sequence). CDR3 region: CASSLARTGGMETQYF. CDR3 in DNA: TGTGCCAGCAGCTTGGCCCGAACAGGGGGCATGGAGACCCAGTACTTC.